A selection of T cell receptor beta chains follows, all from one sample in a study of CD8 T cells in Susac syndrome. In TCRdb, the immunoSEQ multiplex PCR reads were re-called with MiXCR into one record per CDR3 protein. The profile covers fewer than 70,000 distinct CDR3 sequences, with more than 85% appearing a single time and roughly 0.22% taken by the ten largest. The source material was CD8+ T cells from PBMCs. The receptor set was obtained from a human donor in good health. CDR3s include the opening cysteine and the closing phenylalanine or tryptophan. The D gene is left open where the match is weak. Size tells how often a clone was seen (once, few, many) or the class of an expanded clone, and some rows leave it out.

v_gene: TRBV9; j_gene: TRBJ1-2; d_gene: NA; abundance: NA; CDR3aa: CASSATGFHYGYTF; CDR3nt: TGTGCCAGCAGCGCCACGGGCTTCCACTATGGCTACACCTTC
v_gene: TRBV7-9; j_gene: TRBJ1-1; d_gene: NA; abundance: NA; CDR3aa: CASSLLNTEAFF; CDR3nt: TGTGCCAGCAGTTTGCTGAACACTGAAGCTTTCTTT
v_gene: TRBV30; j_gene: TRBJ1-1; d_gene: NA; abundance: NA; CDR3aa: CAWGLVGNTEAFF; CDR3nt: TGTGCCTGGGGGCTAGTGGGGAACACTGAAGCTTTCTTT
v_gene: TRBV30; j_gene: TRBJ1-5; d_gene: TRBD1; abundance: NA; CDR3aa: CAWSGDRTMPQHF; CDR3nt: TGTGCCTGGAGTGGGGACAGAACCATGCCCCAGCATTTT
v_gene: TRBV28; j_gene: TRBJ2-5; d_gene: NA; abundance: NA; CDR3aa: CASSSRYEAGRETQYF; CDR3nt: TGTGCCAGCAGTTCTCGTTACGAGGCAGGGAGAGAGACCCAGTACTTC
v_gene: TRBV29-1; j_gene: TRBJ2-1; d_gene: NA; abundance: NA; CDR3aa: CSVEEGLGNEQFF; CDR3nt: TGCAGCGTTGAGGAAGGGTTGGGCAATGAGCAGTTCTTC
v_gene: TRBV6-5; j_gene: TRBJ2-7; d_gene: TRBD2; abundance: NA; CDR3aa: CASSYGGSGEQYF; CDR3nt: TGTGCCAGCAGTTACGGCGGGAGCGGGGAGCAGTACTTC
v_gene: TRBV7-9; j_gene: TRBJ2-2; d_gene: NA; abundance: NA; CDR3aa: CASSLGGLMNTGELFF; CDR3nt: TGTGCCAGCAGCTTAGGTGGACTCATGAACACCGGGGAGCTGTTTTTT
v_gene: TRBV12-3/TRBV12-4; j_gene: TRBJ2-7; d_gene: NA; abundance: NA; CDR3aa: CASSFLAGGFYEQYF; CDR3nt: TGTGCCAGCAGTTTCTTGGCAGGGGGGTTCTACGAGCAGTACTTC
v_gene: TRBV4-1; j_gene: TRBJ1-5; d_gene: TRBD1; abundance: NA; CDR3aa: CASSQVENRGDQPQHF; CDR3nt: TGCGCCAGCAGCCAAGTAGAGAACAGGGGGGATCAGCCCCAGCATTTT
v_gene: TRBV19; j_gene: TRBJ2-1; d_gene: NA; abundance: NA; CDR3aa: CAVGGGRGYNEQFF; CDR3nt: TGTGCCGTTGGTGGGGGGCGCGGTTACAATGAGCAGTTCTTC
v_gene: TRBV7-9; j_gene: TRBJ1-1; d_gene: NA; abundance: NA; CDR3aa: CASTSWGDLDTEAFF; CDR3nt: TGTGCCAGCACCTCCTGGGGGGATTTGGACACTGAAGCTTTCTTT
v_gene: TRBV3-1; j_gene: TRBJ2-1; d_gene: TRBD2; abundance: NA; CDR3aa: CASSPLVIAGYNEQFF; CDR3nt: TGTGCCAGCAGCCCCCTCGTGATAGCGGGCTACAATGAGCAGTTCTTC
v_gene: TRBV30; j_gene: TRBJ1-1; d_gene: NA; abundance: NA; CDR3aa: CAWRPAPNTEAFF; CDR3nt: TGTGCCTGGAGGCCGGCACCGAACACTGAAGCTTTCTTT
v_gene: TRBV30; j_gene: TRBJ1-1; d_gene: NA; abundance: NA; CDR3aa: CAWSESTRTVLFQAFF; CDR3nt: TGTGCCTGGAGTGAGTCCACGAGGACAGTCCTTTTTCAAGCTTTCTTT
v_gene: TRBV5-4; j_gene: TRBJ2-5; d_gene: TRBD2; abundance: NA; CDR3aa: CASSFWTSGGAETQYF; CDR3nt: TGTGCCAGCAGCTTCTGGACTAGCGGGGGGGCTGAGACCCAGTACTTC
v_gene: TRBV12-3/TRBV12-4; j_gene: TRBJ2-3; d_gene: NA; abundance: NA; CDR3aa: CASSYPTSTDTQYF; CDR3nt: TGTGCCAGCAGTTACCCGACTAGCACAGATACGCAGTATTTT
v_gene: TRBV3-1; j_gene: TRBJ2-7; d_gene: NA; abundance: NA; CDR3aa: CASSSPLRTGNYEQYF; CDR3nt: TGTGCCAGCAGCTCGCCCCTTCGTACAGGGAACTACGAGCAGTACTTC
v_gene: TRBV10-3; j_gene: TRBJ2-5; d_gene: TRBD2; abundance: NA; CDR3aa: CAIRASGGETQYF; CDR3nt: TGTGCCATCAGGGCGAGCGGGGGTGAGACCCAGTACTTC
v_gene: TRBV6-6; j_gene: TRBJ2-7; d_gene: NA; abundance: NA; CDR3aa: CASSYSIDYEQYF; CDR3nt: TGTGCCAGCAGTTACTCGATAGACTACGAGCAGTACTTC
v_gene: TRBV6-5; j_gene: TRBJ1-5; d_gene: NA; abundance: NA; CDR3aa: CASSYSTGDNQPQHF; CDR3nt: TGTGCCAGCAGTTACTCGACAGGAGATAATCAGCCCCAGCATTTT
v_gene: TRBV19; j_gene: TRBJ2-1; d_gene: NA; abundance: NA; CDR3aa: CASSPSSWANEQFF; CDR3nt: TGTGCCAGTAGTCCTTCGAGCTGGGCCAATGAGCAGTTCTTC
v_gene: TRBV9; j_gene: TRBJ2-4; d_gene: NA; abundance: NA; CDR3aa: CASSDQSGRDRDIQYF; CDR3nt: TGTGCCAGCAGCGATCAATCCGGGCGGGATAGAGACATTCAGTACTTC
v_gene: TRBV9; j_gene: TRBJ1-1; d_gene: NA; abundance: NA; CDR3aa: CASSVAATDTEVFF; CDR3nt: TGTGCCAGCAGCGTAGCTGCGACTGACACTGAAGTTTTCTTT
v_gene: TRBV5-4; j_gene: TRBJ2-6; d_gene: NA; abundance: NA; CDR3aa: CASSLIGQNRANVLTF; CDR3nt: TGTGCCAGCAGCTTGATAGGACAGAATCGGGCCAACGTCCTGACTTTC
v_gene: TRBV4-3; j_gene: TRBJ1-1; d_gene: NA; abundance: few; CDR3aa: CASSQDRTDTEAFF; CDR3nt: TGCGCCAGCAGCCAAGATCGGACTGACACTGAAGCTTTCTTT
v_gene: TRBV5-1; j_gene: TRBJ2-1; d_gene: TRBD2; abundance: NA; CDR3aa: CASRSSGGAVNEQFF; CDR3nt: TGCGCCAGCAGGAGCAGCGGGGGGGCCGTCAATGAGCAGTTCTTC
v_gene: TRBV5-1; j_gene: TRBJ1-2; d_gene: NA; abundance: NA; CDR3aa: CASSLFATENYGYTF; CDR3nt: TGCGCCAGCAGCTTGTTTGCAACTGAAAACTATGGCTACACCTTC
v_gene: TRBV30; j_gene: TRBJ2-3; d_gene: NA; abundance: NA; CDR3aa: CAWIDPGDTQYF; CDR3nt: TGTGCCTGGATAGATCCTGGAGATACGCAGTATTTT
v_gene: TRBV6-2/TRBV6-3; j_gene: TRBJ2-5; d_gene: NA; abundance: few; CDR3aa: CASSAREQETQYF; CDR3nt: TGTGCCAGCAGTGCCAGGGAACAAGAGACCCAGTACTTC
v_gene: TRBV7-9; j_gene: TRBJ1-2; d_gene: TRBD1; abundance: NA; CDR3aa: CASSPDRAGYTF; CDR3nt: TGTGCCAGCAGCCCCGACAGGGCTGGCTACACCTTC
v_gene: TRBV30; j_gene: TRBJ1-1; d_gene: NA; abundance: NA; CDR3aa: CAWSVGGVTEAFF; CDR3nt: TGTGCCTGGAGTGTGGGGGGGGTCACTGAAGCTTTCTTT
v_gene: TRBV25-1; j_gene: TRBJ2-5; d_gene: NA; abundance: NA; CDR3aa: CASSGTEIQETQYF; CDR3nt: TGTGCCAGCAGTGGTACCGAGATCCAAGAGACCCAGTACTTC
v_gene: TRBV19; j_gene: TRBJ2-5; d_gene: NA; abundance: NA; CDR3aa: CASSIVPGNGETQYF; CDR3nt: TGTGCCAGTAGTATAGTTCCCGGGAATGGGGAGACCCAGTACTTC
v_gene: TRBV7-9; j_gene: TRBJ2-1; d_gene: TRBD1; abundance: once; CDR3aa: CASSSGTGTYNEQFF; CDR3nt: TGTGCCAGCAGCTCCGGGACAGGGACCTACAATGAGCAGTTCTTC
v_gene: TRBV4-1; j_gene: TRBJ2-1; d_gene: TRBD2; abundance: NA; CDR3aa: CASSQETASGEEQFF; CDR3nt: TGCGCCAGCAGCCAAGAAACGGCTAGCGGGGAGGAGCAGTTCTTC
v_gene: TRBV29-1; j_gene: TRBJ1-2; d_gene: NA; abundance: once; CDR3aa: CSVSIRRNYGYTF; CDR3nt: TGCAGCGTTTCAATACGGCGGAACTATGGCTACACCTTC
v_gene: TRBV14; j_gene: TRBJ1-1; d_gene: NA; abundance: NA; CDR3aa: CASSQRWNTEAFF; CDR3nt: TGTGCCAGCAGCCAACGGTGGAACACTGAAGCTTTCTTT
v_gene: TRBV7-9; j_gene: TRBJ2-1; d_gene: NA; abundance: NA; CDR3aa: CASSQPHGNNEQFF; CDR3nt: TGTGCCAGCAGCCAACCCCACGGGAACAATGAGCAGTTCTTC
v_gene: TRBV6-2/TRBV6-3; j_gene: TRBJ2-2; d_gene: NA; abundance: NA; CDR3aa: CASSYSNTGELFF; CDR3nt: TGTGCCAGCAGTTACTCGAACACCGGGGAGCTGTTTTTT
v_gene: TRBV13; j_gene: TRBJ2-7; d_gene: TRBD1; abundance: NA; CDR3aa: CASSLTGDYEQYF; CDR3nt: TGTGCCAGCAGCTTAACAGGGGACTACGAGCAGTACTTC
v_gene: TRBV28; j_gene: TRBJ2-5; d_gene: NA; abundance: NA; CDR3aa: CASSFLRGAGETQYF; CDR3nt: TGTGCCAGCAGTTTTTTGAGGGGTGCAGGAGAGACCCAGTACTTC
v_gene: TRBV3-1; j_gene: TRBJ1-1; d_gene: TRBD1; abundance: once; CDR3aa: CASSPGQGRPLNTEAFF; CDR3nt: TGTGCCAGCAGCCCAGGACAGGGGAGGCCCTTGAACACTGAAGCTTTCTTT
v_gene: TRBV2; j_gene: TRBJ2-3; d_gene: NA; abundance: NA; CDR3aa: CASSDGTTDTQYF; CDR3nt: TGTGCCAGCAGTGACGGGACCACAGATACGCAGTATTTT
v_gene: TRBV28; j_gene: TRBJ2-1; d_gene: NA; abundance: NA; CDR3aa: CASSFRGYPYNEQFF; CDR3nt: TGTGCCAGCAGTTTTCGGGGATACCCCTACAATGAGCAGTTCTTC